This T cell receptor beta chain was documented in a study of blood T cell repertoires in COVID-19. Study at large: Sites in the United States, Italy and Spain provided acute and convalescent COVID-19 samples.

Original methodology: Estimated nucleated cell counts came from reference gene primer amplification. The repertoire was sequenced with immunoSEQ multiplex PCR; TCRdb's copy has only in-frame clones and lacks some. V and J calls and clone size follow that table, whereas D and trimming were derived from the DNA. The sample consists of about 240,000 clones, 81% of them appearing once. Sequencing input: peripheral blood. The receptor's source is a woman aged 80 or over with COVID-19, enrolled during active disease.

The CDR3 spells CASSQEGLVREQFF. The CDR3 nucleotides read TGTGCCAGCAGTCAGGAAGGACTAGTCCGCGAGCAGTTCTTC. The J gene is TRBJ2-1, the V gene TRBV6-5; TRBD2 aligns across 7 bases. V was pared by 5 bases and J by 10 bases, with 11 bases of the junction left unmatched. This CDR3 has 14 residues. Per the germline V gene, CDR1 is MNHEY and CDR2 is SVGAGI.